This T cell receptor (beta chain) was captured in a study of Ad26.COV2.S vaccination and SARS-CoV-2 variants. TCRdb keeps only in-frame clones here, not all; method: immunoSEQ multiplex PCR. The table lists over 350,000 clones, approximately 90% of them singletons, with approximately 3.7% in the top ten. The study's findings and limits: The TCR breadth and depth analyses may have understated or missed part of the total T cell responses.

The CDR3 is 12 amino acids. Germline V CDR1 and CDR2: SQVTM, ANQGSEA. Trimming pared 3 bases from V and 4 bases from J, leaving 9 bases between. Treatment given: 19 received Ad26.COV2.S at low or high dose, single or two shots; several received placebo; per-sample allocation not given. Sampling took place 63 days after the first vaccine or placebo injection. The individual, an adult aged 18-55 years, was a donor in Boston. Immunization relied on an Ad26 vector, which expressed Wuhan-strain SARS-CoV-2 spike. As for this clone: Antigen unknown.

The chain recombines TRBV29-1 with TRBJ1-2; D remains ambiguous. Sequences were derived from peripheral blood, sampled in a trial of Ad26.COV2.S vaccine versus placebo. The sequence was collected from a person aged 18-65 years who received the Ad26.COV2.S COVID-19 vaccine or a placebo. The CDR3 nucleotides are TGCAGCGTTGACTCCAGGCCCTATGGCTACACCTTC. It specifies CSVDSRPYGYTF. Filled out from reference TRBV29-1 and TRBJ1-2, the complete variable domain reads SAVISQKPSRDICQRGTSLTIQCQVDSQVTMMFWYRQQPGQSLTLIATANQGSEATYESGFVIDKFPISRPNLTFSTLTVSNMSPEDSSIYLCSVDSRPYGYTFGSGTRLTVV.